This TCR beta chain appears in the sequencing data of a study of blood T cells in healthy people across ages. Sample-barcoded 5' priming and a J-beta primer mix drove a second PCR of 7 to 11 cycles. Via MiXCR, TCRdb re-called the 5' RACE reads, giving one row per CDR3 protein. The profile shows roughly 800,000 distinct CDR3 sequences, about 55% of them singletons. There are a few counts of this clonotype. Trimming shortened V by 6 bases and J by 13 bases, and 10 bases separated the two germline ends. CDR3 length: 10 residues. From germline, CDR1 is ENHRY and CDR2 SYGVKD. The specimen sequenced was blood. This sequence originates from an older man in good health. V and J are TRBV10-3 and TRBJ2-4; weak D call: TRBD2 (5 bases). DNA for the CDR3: TGTGCCATCAGGGGGAGAGAGCAGTACTTC. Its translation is CAIRGREQYF.